This TCR beta chain is drawn from a study of CD8 T cells in ankylosing spondylitis. Study results and caveats: Reactive arthritis synovial fluid and blood were previously reported to contain some motif variants. Significantly higher representation of disease-linked clones was reported for matched ankylosing spondylitis synovial fluid. Ankylosing spondylitis blood seemed to carry a telltale TCR beta motif made of about 8 highly homologous variants.

In TCRdb, the 5' RACE reads were re-called with MiXCR into one record per CDR3 protein. Of some 240,000 distinct CDR3 sequences listed, 6% to 8% are singletons. The CDR3 length is 13 residues. Looked up from germline, CDR1 is SGHAT and CDR2 is FQNNGV. V was clipped by 5 bases and J by 5 bases, with 9 bases between them. This clonotype was recorded at least ten times. No antigen is known for it. The sequenced material came from blood, either unsorted or a sorted T cell fraction (not recorded which). The gene calls are TRBV11-2 and TRBJ1-4; D not certain. This TCR derives from a male donor with ankylosing spondylitis. The CDR3 here is CASSVSRNEKLFF. CDR3 in DNA: TGTGCCAGCAGCGTCTCCAGAAATGAAAAACTGTTTTTT.